These 27 T cell receptor beta chains originate from one sample sequenced in a study of metastatic and nonmetastatic thyroid tumors. Patients had received no treatment of any kind before thyroid surgery. TCRdb used MiXCR to call clones anew from the PCR reads. The table records some 50,000 clones, over 20% of them present only once. Sample: blood. The receptors were gathered from a male donor with papillary thyroid cancer or a benign thyroid nodule (not recorded which). Some clones in this sample may be carry-over from other donors' samples.

Turning to this clone: Possible read error: a much larger clone is one base away. Without the conserved terminal phenylalanine or tryptophan, this CDR3 likely stems from a read error. The chain links TRBV19 to TRBJ1-2; a weak D match, TRBD1 (6 bases). CDR3 length: 12 residues. The germline V gene has CDR1 LNHDA and CDR2 SQIVND (reference sequence). V lost 7 bases, J lost 7 bases, and 13 bases lay in between. The CDR3 loop is CASNPRGVGYTS. The CDR3 DNA is TGTGCCAGTAATCCTAGGGGGGTTGGCTACACCTCC.

This clone has at least ten counts. V and J are TRBV28 and TRBJ2-3; tentative D call: TRBD2 (5 bases). V lost 6 bases and J 4 bases, leaving 17 bases between the germline ends. The CDR3 totals 15 residues. Per germline, CDR1 MDHEN and CDR2 SYDVKM. CDR3 sequence reads: CASSKPGYGADTQYF. The CDR3 DNA sequence: TGTGCCAGCAGCAAACCGGGGTATGGCGCAGATACGCAGTATTTT.

This clone was observed many times. This chain uses TRBV18 with TRBJ2-1; 9 bases match TRBD1. The V segment lost 2 bases and the J segment 3 bases; nucleotides outside the gene matches: 2. This CDR3 region has 15 residues. Germline assignment: CDR1 KGHSH and CDR2 LQKENI. The DNA for the CDR3 is TGTGCCAGCTCACCAAGGGACAGGGTCTACAATGAGCAGTTCTTC. This codes for CASSPRDRVYNEQFF.

This clone was observed many times. The chain combines TRBV7-3 with TRBJ2-3, with 7 bases matching TRBD1. There are 15 residues in the CDR3. V was clipped by 4 bases and J by 4 bases; unmatched bases: 8. Germline-derived CDR1 and CDR2 are SGHTA and FQGTGA. CDR3 sequence: CASSSRQGAADTQYF. In DNA form, the CDR3 reads TGTGCCAGCAGCTCCAGACAGGGAGCGGCAGATACGCAGTATTTT.

The CDR3 DNA reads as TGCAGCGTTGGACTAGCGGGAGGAGGTGAGCAGTTCTTC. It translates to CSVGLAGGGEQFF. The rearrangement joins TRBV29-1 to TRBJ2-1, with TRBD2 matching 13 bases. This CDR3 spans 13 amino acids. With 4 bases clipped from V and 9 bases from J, the junction kept 3 bases outside the gene matches. Germline-derived CDR1 and CDR2 are SQVTM and ANQGSEA.

This clone occurred many times. The CDR3 loop reads CASTGISGNTIYF. The CDR3 DNA follows: TGTGCCAGCACAGGGATATCTGGAAACACCATATATTTT. This sequence joins TRBV2 and TRBJ1-3, with D perhaps TRBD1 (5 bases). The CDR3 length is 13 residues. Per germline, CDR1 SNHLY and CDR2 FYNNEI. With 7 bases removed from V and 1 base from J, the gap between germline ends came to 8 bases.

This clone appeared many times. The V call is TRBV27, the J call TRBJ1-5; D gene uncertain. With 2 bases removed from V and 7 bases from J, the gap between germline ends came to 15 bases. Germline-derived CDR1 and CDR2 are MNHEY and SMNVEV (reference sequence). The CDR3 has 15 amino acids. This chain's CDR3 is CASSLTSLSSQPQHF. In DNA form, the CDR3 reads TGTGCCAGCAGTTTAACCTCCCTATCGAGCCAGCCCCAGCATTTT.

This clone appeared many times. CDR3 amino acids: CASSFYIPSGSRVYEQYF. Written as DNA, the CDR3 is TGCGCCAGCAGCTTTTACATCCCCTCGGGCAGTCGGGTCTACGAGCAGTACTTC. This rearrangement joins TRBV5-1 to TRBJ2-7; D gene uncertain. V lost 2 bases and J 3 bases, leaving 24 bases between the germline ends. CDR3 length: 18 amino acids. The V gene's germline CDR1 is SGHRS and CDR2 YFSETQ.

This clone was observed at least ten times. V gene TRBV6-1 combines with J gene TRBJ2-2; unclear D gene. CDR1 is MNHNS, CDR2 SASEGT, per germline. Trimming left V 1 base short and J 9 bases short, with 12 bases between. This CDR3 has 14 residues. For the CDR3, the DNA is TGTGCCAGCAGTGAAGATCTTAGTCTCTGGGAGCTGTTTTTT. Residues: CASSEDLSLWELFF.

This clone has ten or more counts. The rearrangement uses TRBV19 and TRBJ1-1; possible D gene TRBD1, 5 bases. The CDR3 totals 18 residues. In germline, CDR1 is LNHDA, CDR2 SQIVND (reference sequence). V lost 3 bases and J lost 1, with 21 bases in between. The CDR3 spells CASSIIRQGRATNTEAFF. The CDR3 nucleotides are TGTGCCAGTAGTATCATTCGGCAGGGCAGGGCTACGAACACTGAAGCTTTCTTT.

V is TRBV18 and J is TRBJ1-2, with TRBD1 matching over 9 bases. The CDR3 has 13 residues. CDR1 KGHSH and CDR2 LQKENI come from the germline V gene. V lost 3 bases and J lost 8; bases outside the gene matches: 4. CDR3 loop: CASSPTGGWGYTF. The CDR3 nucleotides are TGTGCCAGCTCACCCACAGGGGGCTGGGGCTACACCTTC.

At least ten counts were recorded for this clone. The chain carries TRBV6-6 and TRBJ2-3; 11 nucleotides match TRBD2. The CDR3 spans 16 residues. Unmatched junction bases numbered 6, after V lost 2 bases and J lost 5 bases. CDR1 and CDR2 from the germline V gene are MNHNY and SVGAGI (reference sequence). The DNA of the CDR3 is TGTGCCAGCAGTTACGTTAGCGGGGGGGCCGTAGATACGCAGTATTTT. Protein sequence: CASSYVSGGAVDTQYF.

This clone was observed a few times. V usage is TRBV18 and J usage is TRBJ1-2; D is ambiguous. The germline CDR1 and CDR2 sequences are KGHSH and LQKENI. CDR3 length: 14 amino acids. V lost 0 bases, J lost 8 bases, and 13 bases lay in between. CDR3 loop: CASSPPVLGSGYTF. The CDR3 DNA is TGTGCCAGCTCACCACCGGTCCTGGGGAGCGGCTACACCTTC.

The chain carries TRBV27 and TRBJ2-1; the D gene is possibly TRBD2 (5 bases). The germline gives CDR1 MNHEY, CDR2 SMNVEV (reference sequence). Trimming took off 5 bases at V and 6 bases at J, with 23 bases between the two ends. The CDR3 sequence is 17 residues long. CDR3 amino acids: CASSPRKWAIEGNEQFF. For the CDR3, the DNA is TGTGCCAGCAGTCCCCGAAAGTGGGCGATTGAGGGCAATGAGCAGTTCTTC.

This clone was detected a few times. The chain uses TRBV19 and TRBJ2-7; 7 nucleotides agree with TRBD1. V was pared by 0 bases and J by 4 bases, with 6 bases of the junction left unmatched. Germline-derived CDR1 and CDR2 are LNHDA and SQIVND (reference sequence). There are 15 residues in the CDR3. CDR3 coding DNA: TGTGCCAGTAGTATAGAGACCGGGACAGAGTACGAGCAGTACTTC. Translating it yields CASSIETGTEYEQYF.

This sequence joins TRBV7-8 and TRBJ2-7; D is unresolved. The germline V and J ends were trimmed by 5 bases and 3 bases, with 20 bases remaining between them. Germline V CDR1 and CDR2: SGHVS, FQNEAQ. This CDR3 contains 16 residues. Written as DNA, the CDR3 is TGTGCCAGCAGCAACCCCCCCGGTGGCTTAGGCTACGAGCAGTACTTC. Protein sequence: CASSNPPGGLGYEQYF.

This clone turned up a few times. The chain joins TRBV10-2 to TRBJ2-1; TRBD1 is a possible D gene (6 bases). CDR1 and CDR2 (germline): WSHSY, SAAADI. Trimming took 6 bases from V and 0 from J, leaving 6 bases between them. CDR3 length: 13 amino acids. The CDR3 is CASRDSSYNEQFF. CDR3 bases: TGCGCCAGCAGGGACAGCTCCTACAATGAGCAGTTCTTC.

Details on this clone: This could be a read error, since a much larger clone is one nucleotide away. CDR3 sequence: CASSLGHGETQYF. CDR3 nucleotide sequence: TGCGCCAGCAGCTTGGGACATGGGGAGACCCAGTACTTC. V is TRBV5-1 and J is TRBJ2-5; D is uncertain. The length of the CDR3 is 13 residues. Germline V lookup: CDR1 SGHRS, CDR2 YFSETQ. Trimming cost V 0 bases and J 5 bases, with 8 bases left between them.

This clone was seen a handful of times. The chain recombines TRBV12-3 or TRBV12-4 with TRBJ1-1; D gene unclear. CDR3 size: 13 residues. V was trimmed by 6 bases and J by 5 bases, leaving 13 bases between them. The CDR3 region is CASSGGVDTEAFF. CDR3 nucleotides: TGTGCCAGCAGCGGCGGGGTAGATACTGAAGCTTTCTTT.

A note on this clone: A much larger clone differs by one base, so this may be a read error. This chain joins TRBV6-4 and TRBJ2-2; either TRBD1 or TRBD2 may fit D (5 bases each). The germline V gene encodes CDR1 MRHNA and CDR2 SNTAGT. Deletions cut 7 bases from V and 6 bases from J, with 15 bases between. The CDR3 contains 14 residues. CDR3 amino acids: CASIGDGGAGELFF. The CDR3, as DNA: TGTGCCAGCATAGGGGACGGAGGCGCCGGGGAGCTGTTTTTT.

This clone was detected only a few times. The junction shows a germline mismatch at one end, possibly a read error. The V and J genes are TRBV6-1 and TRBJ1-6; 10 nucleotides align to TRBD1. From germline, CDR1 is MNHNS and CDR2 SASEGT. CDR3 length: 15 residues. Written as DNA, the CDR3 is TGTGCCAGCAGGCATAGGGACAGGGGAAATTCACGCCTCCACTTT. Residues: CASRHRDRGNSRLHF.

Worth noting for this clone: This may be a read error, as it is one base from a much larger clone. Other DNA variants within this sample encode the same CDR3. The V call is TRBV7-9, the J call TRBJ1-4; the match to TRBD1 covers 10 bases. Germline V gene lookup returns CDR1 SEHNR and CDR2 FQNEAQ (reference sequence). This CDR3 region has 15 residues. The CDR3 is CASSSDRGRGEKLFF. The DNA of the CDR3 is TGTGCCAGCAGCTCCGACAGGGGGCGAGGTGAAAAACTGTTCTTT.

J is TRBJ1-2 and V is TRBV5-1, with 12 bases matching TRBD1. The CDR3 consists of 15 residues. Germline CDR1 reads SGHRS; CDR2 reads YFSETQ. V lost 0 bases and J lost 7; bases outside the gene matches: 4. The CDR3 nucleotides are TGCGCCAGCAGCTTGGTGGGACAGGGGGCGCGTGGCTACACCTTC. It specifies CASSLVGQGARGYTF.

The chain is built from TRBV2 and TRBJ2-1; 7 bases are a match to TRBD2. V lost 4 bases to trimming and J lost 4 bases; unmatched junction nucleotides: 7. Germline values: CDR1 SNHLY, CDR2 FYNNEI. CDR3 length: 15 amino acids. CDR3 residues: CASSAMTSIYNEQFF. The CDR3 nucleotides are TGTGCCAGCAGTGCGATGACTAGCATTTACAATGAGCAGTTCTTC. Complete variable domain (other parts from reference TRBV2 and TRBJ2-1): EPEVTQTPSHQVTQMGQEVILRCVPISNHLYFYWYRQILGQKVEFLVSFYNNEISEKSEIFDDQFSVERPDGSNFTLKIRSTKLEDSAMYFCASSAMTSIYNEQFFGPGTRLTVL.

This clone was observed a handful of times. The chain carries TRBV25-1 and TRBJ2-1; D gene ambiguous. CDR3 length: 12 amino acids. V lost 4 bases, J lost 6 bases, and 7 bases lay in between. Germline lookup yields CDR1 MGHDK and CDR2 SYGVNS. CDR3 sequence: CASSATPNEQFF. The DNA of the CDR3 is TGTGCCAGCAGTGCAACTCCCAATGAGCAGTTCTTC.

In its sample, this clone was seen many times. The chain recombines TRBV5-1 with TRBJ2-2; TRBD2 aligns across 7 bases. The ends lost 2 bases at V and 1 base at J; junction bases unmatched: 5. Germline V CDR1 and CDR2: SGHRS, YFSETQ. The CDR3 has 16 amino acids. The CDR3 DNA sequence: TGCGCCAGCAGCTTCGATCCTAGCGGGAACACCGGGGAGCTGTTTTTT. Amino acids: CASSFDPSGNTGELFF.

This clone has a count of ten or more. The chain carries TRBV6-1 and TRBJ2-1; D gene ambiguous. The V end was cut by 8 bases, the J end by 10 bases, with 24 bases between. CDR1 and CDR2 (germline): MNHNS, SASEGT. This CDR3 is built from 15 residues. The CDR3 bases are TGTGCCAGCGGGTTGTCCGGGTTAGACGAATCGGAGCAGTTCTTC. It is translated as CASGLSGLDESEQFF.